These 16 T cell receptor beta chains originate from one sample sequenced in a study of OX40 agonist ivuxolimab in advanced cancers. Profiling relied on immunoSEQ multiplex PCR, and the TCRdb table lists in-frame clones only, not all of them. The sample shows 55,000 to 65,000 clones, about 90% of them seen only once. This specimen consisted of CD4+ or CD8+ T cells sorted from blood, obtained in a trial of the OX40 agonist ivuxolimab. Source of these receptors: an adult with an advanced solid tumor such as melanoma, head and neck, liver or kidney cancer.

The chain couples TRBV6-5 to TRBJ2-1, with D tentatively TRBD1 or TRBD2 (5 bases each). The CDR3 is 15 amino acids. Trimming took 3 bases from V and 0 from J, leaving 9 bases between them. Germline V lookup: CDR1 MNHEY, CDR2 SVGAGI. CDR3 sequence (DNA): TGTGCCAGCAGTTATCGGGACGTCTCCTACAATGAGCAGTTCTTC. Protein sequence: CASSYRDVSYNEQFF.

This clone was picked up a small number of times. The chain joins TRBV10-1 to TRBJ2-3; D is possibly TRBD2 (6 bases). Germline CDR1 is WNHNN and CDR2 is SYGVQD (reference sequence). This CDR3 contains 15 residues. V was trimmed by 7 bases and J by 0 bases, leaving 14 bases between them. The CDR3 DNA follows: TGCGCCAGCACTCCCAGGGCGGGAAGCACAGATACGCAGTATTTT. Translation: CASTPRAGSTDTQYF.

The chain couples TRBV7-2 to TRBJ2-5, with a tentative D call TRBD2 (5 bases). The germline V and J ends were trimmed by 5 bases and 3 bases, with 10 bases remaining between them. The CDR3 is 13 amino acids. Germline V gene sequence: CDR1 SGHTA, CDR2 FQGNSA. CDR3 sequence (DNA): TGTGCCAGCAGCCAGACTATGGAAGAGACCCAGTACTTC. As protein: CASSQTMEETQYF.

This clone was detected a few times. The chain links TRBV19 to TRBJ1-3, with D unresolved. Trimming left V 8 bases short and J 0 bases short, with 11 bases between. This CDR3 has 14 residues. The germline V gene has CDR1 LNHDA and CDR2 SQIVND (reference sequence). CDR3 protein: CASGLRDSGNTIYF. The CDR3 coding sequence is TGTGCCAGTGGATTGAGGGACTCTGGAAACACCATATATTTT. Combining the CDR3 with reference TRBV19 and TRBJ1-3 gives the whole variable domain DGGITQSPKYLFRKEGQNVTLSCEQNLNHDAMYWYRQDPGQGLRLIYYSQIVNDFQKGDIAEGYSVSREKKESFPLTVTSAQKNPTAFYLCASGLRDSGNTIYFGEGSWLTVV.

V usage is TRBV2 and J usage is TRBJ1-2, with D maybe TRBD1 (5 bases). Trimming left V 7 bases short and J 2 bases short, with 11 bases between. The CDR3 is 13 residues long. Germline CDR1 SNHLY, CDR2 FYNNEI. The DNA of the CDR3 is TGTGCCAGCAACCCGGACAAAAACTATGGCTACACCTTC. Translation gives CASNPDKNYGYTF.

The chain is built from TRBV7-9 and TRBJ2-3, with D perhaps being TRBD1 or TRBD2 (5 bases each). V was trimmed by 4 bases and J by 1 base, leaving 15 bases between them. This CDR3 region has 16 residues. Per the germline V gene, CDR1 is SEHNR and CDR2 is FQNEAQ (reference sequence). CDR3 nucleotides: TGTGCCAGCAGCTCGCTCCGGGACCTCCGCACAGATACGCAGTATTTT. It codes for CASSSLRDLRTDTQYF.

The chain recombines TRBV7-8 with TRBJ2-3; D gene uncertain. The CDR3 totals 14 residues. V gave up 2 bases and J gave up 1 base, with 7 bases separating them. Germline V gives CDR1 SGHVS, CDR2 FQNEAQ. CDR3 loop: CASSLMRGTDTQYF. The CDR3 bases are TGTGCCAGCAGCTTAATGAGAGGCACAGATACGCAGTATTTT.

The chain recombines TRBV19 with TRBJ2-5; TRBD2 aligns across 12 bases. Germline CDR1 is LNHDA and CDR2 is SQIVND (reference sequence). The CDR3 is made up of 15 amino acids. Trimming removed 5 bases from V and 4 bases from J; junction bases left unmatched: 5. CDR3 coding DNA: TGTGCCAGTAGTGCTAGCGGGGGGGCCAGAGAGACCCAGTACTTC. This encodes CASSASGGARETQYF.

The chain employs TRBV5-4 and TRBJ2-1; TRBD2 matches at 7 bases. There are 14 residues in the CDR3. Per the germline V gene, CDR1 is SGHNT and CDR2 is YYREEE (reference sequence). V lost 4 bases, J lost 7 bases, and 8 bases stayed unmatched. Written as DNA, the CDR3 is TGTGCCAGCAGCACAGCGGGACGCGTGAATGAGCAGTTCTTC. Its protein is CASSTAGRVNEQFF. Full variable domain (rest looked up from reference TRBV5-4 and TRBJ2-1): ETGVTQSPTHLIKTRGQQVTLRCSSQSGHNTVSWYQQALGQGPQFIFQYYREEENGRGNFPPRFSGLQFPNYSSELNVNALELDDSALYLCASSTAGRVNEQFFGPGTRLTVL.

The chain has TRBV5-1 and TRBJ2-5; 15 bases align to TRBD2. The germline V gene has CDR1 SGHRS and CDR2 YFSETQ. Trimming cost V 5 bases and J 5 bases; bases outside gene matches: 7. CDR3 length: 16 residues. The CDR3 DNA is TGCGCCAGCAGTTCGGGACTAGCGGGGGGATATGAGACCCAGTACTTC. Translating gives CASSSGLAGGYETQYF.

This chain links TRBV6-5 with TRBJ2-3, with TRBD1 matching over 8 bases. Germline assignment: CDR1 MNHEY and CDR2 SVGAGI. The V gene end was trimmed by 0 bases and the J gene end by 4 bases; junction bases not matched to a gene: 3. CDR3 length: 15 amino acids. The CDR3 reads CASSYSGTGPDTQYF. DNA of the CDR3: TGTGCCAGCAGTTACTCGGGGACAGGTCCAGATACGCAGTATTTT.

This chain links TRBV6-4 with TRBJ1-1, with TRBD1 identical over 8 bases. Germline V gives CDR1 MRHNA, CDR2 SNTAGT. V lost 7 bases, J lost 7 bases, and 8 bases stayed unmatched. This CDR3 comprises 13 residues. CDR3 sequence (DNA): TGTGCCAGCAAGGACAGGGCAAAGGGTGAAGCTTTCTTT. Amino acid sequence: CASKDRAKGEAFF.

The rearrangement links TRBV5-1 to TRBJ1-1, with D perhaps matching TRBD1 (5 bases). Trimming stripped 6 bases from V and 1 base from J, with 10 bases between. The V gene's germline CDR1 is SGHRS and CDR2 YFSETQ. The CDR3 is 13 residues long. CDR3 in amino acids: CASTYTGNTEAFF. CDR3 DNA sequence: TGCGCCAGCACCTATACAGGGAACACTGAAGCTTTCTTT.

The chain is built from TRBV29-1 and TRBJ1-1; no clear D gene. CDR3 length: 11 amino acids. Germline CDR1 reads SQVTM; CDR2 reads ANQGSEA. The V gene lost 0 bases and the J gene lost 4 bases, with 3 bases spanning the gap. The CDR3 DNA reads as TGCAGCGTTGAAGATGCCACTGAAGCTTTCTTT. This codes for CSVEDATEAFF.

The rearrangement uses TRBV5-6 and TRBJ2-2; D gene uncertain. CDR1 and CDR2 (germline): SGHDT, YYEEEE. The CDR3 loop spans 15 amino acids. Trimming removed 0 bases from V and 0 bases from J, with 6 bases in between. The CDR3 DNA reads TGTGCCAGCAGCTTGGTACATCCGAACACCGGGGAGCTGTTTTTT. Its translation: CASSLVHPNTGELFF.

The chain's CDR3 is CASSENRVQPQHF. DNA of the CDR3: TGTGCCAGCAGTGAAAACCGGGTGCAGCCCCAGCATTTT. The rearrangement joins TRBV6-4 to TRBJ1-5; no clear D. In germline, CDR1 is MRHNA, CDR2 SNTAGT. Trimming stripped 3 bases from V and 7 bases from J, with 10 bases between. CDR3 length: 13 residues.